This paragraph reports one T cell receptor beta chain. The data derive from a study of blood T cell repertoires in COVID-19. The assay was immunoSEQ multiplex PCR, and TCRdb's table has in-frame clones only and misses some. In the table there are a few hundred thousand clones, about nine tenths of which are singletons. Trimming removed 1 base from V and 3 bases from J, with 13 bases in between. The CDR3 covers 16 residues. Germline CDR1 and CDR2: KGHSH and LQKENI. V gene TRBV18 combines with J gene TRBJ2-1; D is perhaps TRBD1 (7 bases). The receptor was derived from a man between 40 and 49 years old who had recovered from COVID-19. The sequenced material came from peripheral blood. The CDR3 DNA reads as TGTGCCAGCTCACCACAGCAGCAGGGGGGCTACAATGAGCAGTTCTTC. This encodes CASSPQQQGGYNEQFF.